Ten or more counts support the clone carrying this T cell receptor (beta chain). Its antigen is currently unknown. These data come from a study of T cell repertoires in cytomegalovirus infection. The wider study: Both a matching HLA type and CMV infection were indicated by public TCR beta signatures. Study outcomes and limitations: Carriers of CMV and the relevant HLA type were discriminated by public TCR beta frequency. The study found HLA-C-restricted CMV-specific TCR beta clonotypes dominating the ex vivo response.

CDR3 length: 15 amino acids. The germline CDR1 and CDR2 sequences are SGHTA and FQGNSA. With 6 bases removed from V and 0 bases from J, the gap between germline ends came to 12 bases. TCRdb recomputed calls from the reads with MiXCR, one row per CDR3 protein. The data hold tens of thousands of distinct CDR3 sequences, with over 3.5% observed a single time. The TCR sequence derives from a human donor in good health (CMV status not recorded). Some clones in this sample may be carry-over from other donors' samples. The rearrangement uses TRBV7-2 and TRBJ2-1, with D unclear. The sequenced sample consisted of PBMCs. The DNA of the CDR3 is TGTGCCAGCAGAGTCGACACCCGCTCCTACAATGAGCAGTTCTTC. The encoded protein is CASRVDTRSYNEQFF.